The rows below give T cell receptor beta chains drawn from one sample of a study of T cells in Graves' hyperthyroidism and ophthalmopathy. MiXCR was run by TCRdb on the multiplex PCR reads, yielding one entry per CDR3 protein. The sample has about 600,000 distinct CDR3 sequences, more than 15% seen once. Input material: blood. The receptors were gathered from a woman aged 40 to 55 with Graves' ophthalmopathy. Both conserved end residues are trimmed from each CDR3.

>TRBV29-1
SVRDTGSGAF
>TRBV6-2/TRBV6-3
ASSYGQGASGANVLT
>TRBV6-1
ASSGLAGHFQY
>TRBV6-1
ASKAGTGNYEQY
>TRBV13
ASSPPDSMNTEAF
>TRBV19
ANSPWGQGSYEQY
>TRBV5-4
ASSLDREDYGYT
>TRBV15
ATSPTSKQSYEQY
>TRBV5-6
ASSLAGPASNQPQH
>TRBV28
ASVTGTGYEQY
>TRBV18
ASSLPGHGAF
>TRBV6-1
ASHSQMNTEAF
>TRBV6-1
ASSRVQGTEAF
>TRBV28
ASSLTIGPQH
>TRBV5-5
ASSLDGDRVHRGYT